This T cell receptor beta chain was documented in a study of technical replicates of blood from a handful of donors. Data came from immunoSEQ multiplex PCR; TCRdb stores just in-frame clones and leaves some out. The sample has some 77,000 clones; about 91% are singletons. V was clipped by 0 bases and J by 4 bases, with 10 bases between them. This CDR3 is 15 amino acids long. Germline V gives CDR1 SGDLS, CDR2 YYNGEE. This clone was seen only a few times. The chain employs TRBV9 and TRBJ1-4; unclear D gene. The sample taken for sequencing was T cells isolated from PBMCs. The TCR was taken from a human donor in good health. The CDR3 protein is CASSVEVASNEKLFF. As DNA, the CDR3 is TGTGCCAGCAGCGTAGAAGTTGCGAGTAATGAAAAACTGTTTTTT.